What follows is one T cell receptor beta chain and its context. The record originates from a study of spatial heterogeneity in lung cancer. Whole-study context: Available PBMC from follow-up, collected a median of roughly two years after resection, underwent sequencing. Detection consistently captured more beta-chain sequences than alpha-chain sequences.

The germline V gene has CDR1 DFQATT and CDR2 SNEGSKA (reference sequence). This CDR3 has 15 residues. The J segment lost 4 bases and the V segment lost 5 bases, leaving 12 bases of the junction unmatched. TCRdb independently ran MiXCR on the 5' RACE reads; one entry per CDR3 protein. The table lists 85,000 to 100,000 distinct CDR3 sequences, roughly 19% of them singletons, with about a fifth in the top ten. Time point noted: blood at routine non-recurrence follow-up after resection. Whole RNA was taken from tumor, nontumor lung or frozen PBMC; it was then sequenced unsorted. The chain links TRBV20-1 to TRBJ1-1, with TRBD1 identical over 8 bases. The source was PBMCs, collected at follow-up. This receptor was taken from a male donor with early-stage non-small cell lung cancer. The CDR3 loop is CSAQPAGGAPTEAFF. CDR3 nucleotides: TGCAGTGCTCAACCCGCAGGGGGCGCACCCACTGAAGCTTTCTTT.